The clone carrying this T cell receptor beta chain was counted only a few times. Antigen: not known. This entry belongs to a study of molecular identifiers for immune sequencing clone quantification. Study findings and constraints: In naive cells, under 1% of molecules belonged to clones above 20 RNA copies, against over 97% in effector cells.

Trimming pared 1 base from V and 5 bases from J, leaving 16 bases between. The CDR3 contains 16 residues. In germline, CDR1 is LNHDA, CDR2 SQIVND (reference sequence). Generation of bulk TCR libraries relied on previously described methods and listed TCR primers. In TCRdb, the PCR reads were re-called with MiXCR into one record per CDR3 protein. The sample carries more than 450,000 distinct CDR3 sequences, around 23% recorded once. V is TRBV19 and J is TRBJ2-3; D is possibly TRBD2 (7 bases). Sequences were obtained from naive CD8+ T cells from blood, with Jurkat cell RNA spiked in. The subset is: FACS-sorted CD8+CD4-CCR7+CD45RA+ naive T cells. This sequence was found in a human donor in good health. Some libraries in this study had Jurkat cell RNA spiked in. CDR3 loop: CASSIGARGQEDTQYF. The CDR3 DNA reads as TGTGCCAGTAGTATAGGAGCGCGGGGGCAGGAAGATACGCAGTATTTT.